One and the same sample provided the 22 T cell receptor beta chains below, sequenced in a study of breast tumors, draining lymph nodes, adjacent tissues. TCRdb re-derived calls from the multiplex PCR reads in MiXCR, one entry per CDR3 protein. The sample includes nearly 200,000 distinct CDR3 sequences, approximately 30% seen only once; the top ten take about 4.5%. Breast cancer patients provided tissue from their axillary draining lymph nodes. Sequences were obtained from axillary lymph node tissue. These receptors were collected from a female donor with breast cancer. Some clones in this sample may be carry-over from other donors' samples.

This clonotype has ten or more counts. The chain links TRBV30 to TRBJ2-7; D possibly matches TRBD1 or TRBD2 (5 bases each). Germline CDR1 GTSNPN, CDR2 SVGIG (reference sequence). The CDR3 runs 13 residues. The V and J ends lost 1 base and 1 base respectively, with 8 bases between them. The CDR3 DNA reads as TGTGCCTGGAGTGGAGGGGTATCCTACGAGCAGTACTTC. Translation gives CAWSGGVSYEQYF.

The genes are TRBV3-1 and TRBJ2-5; 13 bases match TRBD2. Germline V gene sequence: CDR1 LGHDT, CDR2 YNNKEL (reference sequence). V was clipped by 4 bases and J by 4 bases; unmatched bases: 6. The CDR3 extends over 16 amino acids. The CDR3: CASSLGTSGMGETQYF. The CDR3 coding sequence is TGTGCCAGCAGCCTTGGGACTAGCGGGATGGGAGAGACCCAGTACTTC.

This clonotype appeared a few times. The genes are TRBV18 and TRBJ2-3; D may be TRBD1 (6 bases). V shed 4 bases and J shed 2 bases, with 16 bases lying between them. Germline loops: CDR1 KGHSH, CDR2 LQKENI. This CDR3 comprises 16 residues. The DNA of the CDR3 is TGTGCCAGCTCACATACTGGGACAAGAAACACAGATACGCAGTATTTT. Encoded protein: CASSHTGTRNTDTQYF. Combining the CDR3 with reference TRBV18 and TRBJ2-3 gives the whole variable domain NAGVMQNPRHLVRRRGQEARLRCSPMKGHSHVYWYRQLPEEGLKFMVYLQKENIIDESGMPKERFSAEFPKEGPSILRIQQVVRGDSAAYFCASSHTGTRNTDTQYFGPGTRLTVL.

This clonotype was picked up many times. This may come from a read error, since a much larger clone is one base off. This chain links TRBV20-1 with TRBJ2-7; 7 bases fit TRBD1. CDR1 DFQATT and CDR2 SNEGSKA come from the germline V gene (reference sequence). V trimming: 1 base; J trimming: 4 bases; junction bases outside the gene matches: 10. The CDR3 runs 15 residues. The CDR3 region has the DNA TGCAGTGCTAGAGGAGATCGAGGACAGGCTTACGAGCAGTACTTC. This codes for CSARGDRGQAYEQYF.

The chain joins TRBV20-1 to TRBJ1-5; D call uncertain. V lost 3 bases and J 9 bases, leaving 15 bases between the germline ends. This CDR3 comprises 13 residues. Germline values: CDR1 DFQATT, CDR2 SNEGSKA (reference sequence). The CDR3 sequence is CSASVDPGRPQHF. As DNA, the CDR3 is TGCAGTGCTAGTGTCGACCCGGGTCGGCCCCAGCATTTT.

This clonotype was counted ten times or more. The V call is TRBV28, the J call TRBJ1-6, with 11 bases matching TRBD1. The J segment lost 5 bases and the V segment lost 7 bases, leaving 4 bases of the junction unmatched. Germline lookup yields CDR1 MDHEN and CDR2 SYDVKM. There are 15 residues in the CDR3. The CDR3 loop is CASKDRGPDNSPLHF. DNA of the CDR3: TGTGCCAGCAAGGACAGGGGGCCAGATAATTCACCCCTCCACTTT.

This clonotype occurred many times. The chain is built from TRBV4-2 and TRBJ2-7; TRBD2 aligns across 15 bases. Germline V gene data show CDR1 as LGHNA and CDR2 as YNFKEQ. V lost 4 bases, J lost 4 bases, and 5 bases stayed unmatched. The CDR3 totals 16 residues. CDR3 sequence reads: CASSRRTSGGAYEQYF. The CDR3 coding sequence is TGTGCCAGCAGCCGGCGGACTAGCGGGGGGGCTTACGAGCAGTACTTC.

V is TRBV20-1 and J is TRBJ1-2, with D perhaps TRBD1 (6 bases). The CDR3 is 14 residues long. Germline CDR1 is DFQATT and CDR2 is SNEGSKA (reference sequence). The V and J ends lost 5 bases and 4 bases respectively, with 17 bases between them. The CDR3 bases are TGCAGTGCTTGGCAGGGGTCGGAGGGCTATGGCTACACCTTC. Translation gives CSAWQGSEGYGYTF.

This clonotype was counted at least ten times. The V gene is TRBV5-1, the J gene TRBJ1-6; 7 nucleotides match TRBD1. This CDR3 has 16 amino acids. The germline CDR1 and CDR2 sequences are SGHRS and YFSETQ. J was trimmed by 7 bases and V by 4 bases; bases with no gene match: 11. CDR3 DNA sequence: TGCGCCAGCAGCCCTACCCTAACAGGGGTAAATTCACCCCTCCACTTT. Its translation is CASSPTLTGVNSPLHF.

This clonotype was detected ten times or more. The rearrangement links TRBV30 to TRBJ1-2; tentatively, D is TRBD1 (6 bases). Germline CDR1 is GTSNPN and CDR2 is SVGIG (reference sequence). The CDR3 contains 13 residues. V was shortened by 0 bases and J by 4 bases, with 9 bases between the two germline ends. The chain's CDR3 is CAWSVTGRYGYTF. The CDR3, as DNA: TGTGCCTGGAGTGTGACAGGACGCTATGGCTACACCTTC.

Many counts were recorded for this clonotype. J is TRBJ2-3 and V is TRBV5-6; the match to TRBD2 covers 14 bases. The CDR3 has 18 residues. Trimming cost V 4 bases and J 3 bases; bases outside gene matches: 10. Germline CDR1 reads SGHDT; CDR2 reads YYEEEE. The CDR3 spells CASSRTSGRSQGTDTQYF. CDR3 bases: TGTGCCAGCAGCCGGACTAGCGGGAGGTCACAGGGGACAGATACGCAGTATTTT.

There are many counts of this clonotype. This chain joins TRBV4-1 and TRBJ1-2; TRBD1 matches 9 bases. CDR3 length: 16 residues. V was pared by 1 base and J by 2 bases, with 5 bases of the junction left unmatched. The germline CDR1 and CDR2 sequences are MGHRA and YSYEKL. This CDR3 is CASSQGTGGGNYGYTF. In DNA, the CDR3 is TGCGCCAGCAGCCAAGGTACAGGGGGCGGAAACTATGGCTACACCTTC.

At least ten counts were recorded for this clonotype. The gene calls are TRBV5-1 and TRBJ1-2; TRBD1 matches 11 bases. The junction had 11 bases not matched to a gene; V was cut back by 1 base and J by 9 bases. Germline values: CDR1 SGHRS, CDR2 YFSETQ. The CDR3 is 16 amino acids. In nucleotides, the CDR3 is TGCGCCAGCAGCTTGTGGGGCGGACAGGGGGCGAGGAGCTACACCTTC. Translation: CASSLWGGQGARSYTF.

This clonotype was found many times. The chain carries TRBV6-6 and TRBJ2-5, with 10 bases lining up with TRBD2. Trimming at V came to 2 bases and at J to 5 bases, leaving 8 bases not matched to a gene. The germline CDR1 and CDR2 sequences are MNHNY and SVGAGI (reference sequence). This CDR3 region has 16 residues. The CDR3 here is CASSYTKRGGFETQYF. CDR3 bases: TGTGCCAGCAGTTACACTAAGCGGGGGGGATTCGAGACCCAGTACTTC.

There are many counts of this clonotype. The V gene is TRBV7-6, the J gene TRBJ2-3, with D unresolved. Deletions cut 1 base from V and 5 bases from J, with 4 bases between. In germline, CDR1 is SGHVS, CDR2 FNYEAQ. The CDR3 spans 12 residues. The CDR3 spells CASSLDGDTQYF. The CDR3 nucleotides are TGTGCCAGCAGCTTAGACGGAGATACGCAGTATTTT.

A word on this clonotype: A much larger clone lies a single base off, so this may be a read error. This chain joins TRBV10-3 and TRBJ2-1; TRBD1 might be the D (7 bases). The V end lost 10 bases, the J end lost 5 bases, and 18 bases lay between the germline ends. The CDR3 length is 14 residues. CDR1 ENHRY and CDR2 SYGVKD come from the germline V gene. The CDR3 nucleotides read TGTGCCAGCAGATCATCAGGGGGGCACAATGAGCAGTTCTTC. It codes for CASRSSGGHNEQFF.

This clonotype was found many times. The chain links TRBV6-5 to TRBJ2-7, with 12 bases that match TRBD2. Germline lookup yields CDR1 MNHEY and CDR2 SVGAGI. V lost 6 bases, J lost 5 bases, and 11 bases stayed unmatched. The CDR3 is 16 amino acids. As DNA, the CDR3 is TGTGCCAGCAGCCGCCCGACTAGCGGGAGTTTCCACGAGCAGTACTTC. Translating it yields CASSRPTSGSFHEQYF.

This clonotype was observed at least ten times. The chain joins TRBV12-3 or TRBV12-4 to TRBJ1-2; TRBD1 might be the D (6 bases). The CDR3 sequence is 13 residues long. Trimming removed 6 bases at V and 6 bases at J, with 14 bases between. In DNA form, the CDR3 reads TGTGCCAGCAGAGACACAGGGAGGGATGGCTACACCTTC. This codes for CASRDTGRDGYTF.

This clonotype showed up many times. The chain uses TRBV10-2 and TRBJ2-3; D might be TRBD2 (7 bases). The CDR3 is made up of 16 amino acids. V was pared by 2 bases and J by 3 bases, with 15 bases between. Germline-derived CDR1 and CDR2 are WSHSY and SAAADI. CDR3 amino acids: CASSEITGGRTDTQYF. The CDR3 DNA follows: TGCGCCAGCAGTGAGATCACGGGGGGCAGAACAGATACGCAGTATTTT.

This clonotype was counted many times. The genes are TRBV20-1 and TRBJ2-7; a weak D match, TRBD2 (6 bases). The CDR3 loop spans 12 amino acids. Trimming removed 8 bases from V and 5 bases from J, with 16 bases in between. Germline CDR1 DFQATT, CDR2 SNEGSKA (reference sequence). CDR3 loop: CSSPAEGNEQYF. The CDR3 DNA reads as TGCAGTTCACCGGCGGAGGGGAACGAGCAGTACTTC.

This clonotype was seen at least ten times. The chain combines TRBV20-1 with TRBJ2-2; D might be TRBD2 (6 bases). V was trimmed by 4 bases and J by 3 bases, leaving 15 bases between them. The CDR3 is 15 residues long. Germline V gives CDR1 DFQATT, CDR2 SNEGSKA (reference sequence). DNA for the CDR3: TGCAGTGCTATGGAGGCGGGACGGGACACCGGGGAGCTGTTTTTT. Translating gives CSAMEAGRDTGELFF.

This clonotype was recorded many times. The chain joins TRBV6-1 to TRBJ2-5; 9 positions match TRBD2. Germline trimming cut 1 base from V and 1 base from J; bases unmatched to any gene: 7. This CDR3 contains 17 residues. Germline V CDR1 and CDR2: MNHNS, SASEGT. For the CDR3, the DNA is TGTGCCAGCAGTGAAGGATCCGGACTAGCGATCCAAGAGACCCAGTACTTC. Its translation is CASSEGSGLAIQETQYF.